This T cell receptor (beta chain) was retrieved from a study of T cell repertoires in cytomegalovirus infection. Germline CDR1 and CDR2: LNHNV and YYDKDF (reference sequence). This CDR3 comprises 13 residues. V lost 8 bases to trimming and J lost 7 bases; unmatched junction nucleotides: 7. TCRdb re-called the reads through MiXCR, storing one row per CDR3 protein. The sample consists of hundreds of thousands of distinct CDR3 sequences, around 32% of them appearing once. A word on this clonotype: The antigen is undetermined.

The rearrangement links TRBV15 to TRBJ1-4; 7 nucleotides agree with TRBD1. The material sequenced was cultured PBMCs, taken from culture after CMV antigen stimulation. The sequence came from a human donor in good health (CMV status not recorded). Some clones in this sample may be carry-over from other donors' samples. The CDR3 spells CATLQNRGEKLFF. DNA for the CDR3: TGTGCCACCCTGCAGAACAGGGGTGAAAAACTGTTTTTT.